This paragraph covers one T cell receptor (beta chain) sequence. This specimen comes from a study of T cell changes during pregnancy in multiple sclerosis. Here immunoSEQ multiplex PCR was the method, and the copy in TCRdb shows in-frame clones only, minus some. Found here are roughly 60,000 clones, about 96% of them singletons; the top ten hold 2% to 3%. The TCR was taken from a female donor with multiple sclerosis, enrolled in a pregnancy study. Source: CD8+ T cells from peripheral blood mononuclear cells, taken after pregnancy.

This chain's CDR3 is CASSWGGGEAFF. The CDR3 nucleotides are TGTGCCAGCAGCTGGGGAGGCGGTGAAGCTTTCTTT. The chain joins TRBV5-6 to TRBJ1-1; the D is unclear. CDR1 and CDR2 from the germline V gene are SGHDT and YYEEEE. The V end lost 3 bases, the J end lost 7 bases, and 10 bases lay between the germline ends. CDR3 size: 12 residues.